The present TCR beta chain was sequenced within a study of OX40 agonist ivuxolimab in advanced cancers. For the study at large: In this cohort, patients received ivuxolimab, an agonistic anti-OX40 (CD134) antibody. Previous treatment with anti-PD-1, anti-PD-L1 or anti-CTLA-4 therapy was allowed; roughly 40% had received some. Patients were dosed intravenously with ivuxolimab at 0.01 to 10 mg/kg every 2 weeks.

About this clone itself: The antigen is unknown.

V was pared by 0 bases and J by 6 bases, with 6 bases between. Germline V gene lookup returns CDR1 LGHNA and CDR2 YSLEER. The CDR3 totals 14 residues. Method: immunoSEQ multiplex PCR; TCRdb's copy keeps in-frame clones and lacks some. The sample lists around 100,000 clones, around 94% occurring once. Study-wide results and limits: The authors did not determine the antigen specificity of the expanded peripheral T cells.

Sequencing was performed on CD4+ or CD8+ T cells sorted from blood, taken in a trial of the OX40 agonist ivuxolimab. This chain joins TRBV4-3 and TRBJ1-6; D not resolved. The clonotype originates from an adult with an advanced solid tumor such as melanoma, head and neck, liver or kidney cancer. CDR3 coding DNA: TGCGCCAGCAGCCAAGATTGGACTAATTCACCCCTCCACTTT. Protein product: CASSQDWTNSPLHF.